Included here is one T cell receptor (beta chain) sequence, with context. Its target is not known. These data are taken from a study of siplizumab effects on memory and regulatory T cells. Points from the study as a whole: Naive T cells were seemingly more diverse than memory cells, and major contributions to the alloresponse seemed to be made by them. Sequences below about 10^-5 frequency were poorly captured, and few alloreactive clones mapped to unstimulated subsets. Proliferating Tregs from siplizumab cultures lacked functional confirmation of suppression.

The CDR3 runs 14 residues. V was pared by 3 bases and J by 7 bases, with 12 bases between. Germline CDR1 MNHNY, CDR2 SVGAGI (reference sequence). Per sample, about 100,000 TCR templates were assayed. Method: immunoSEQ multiplex PCR; TCRdb's copy keeps in-frame clones and lacks some. The sample includes about 56,000 clones, around 97% of them seen just once. The clonotype comes from a human donor in good health. This chain links TRBV6-6 with TRBJ2-2; the D gene is possibly TRBD1 (6 bases). Specimen: naive CD8+ T cells sorted from blood. The CDR3 region has the DNA TGTGCCAGCAGTTATAACAGGGCTAGCGGGGAGCTGTTTTTT. It codes for CASSYNRASGELFF.